Below are 30 T cell receptor beta chains sequenced from a single sample in a study of blood T cells in healthy people across ages. Primers used in a second PCR of roughly 7 to 11 cycles were a sample-barcoded 5' primer and a J-beta primer mix. TCRdb recomputed calls from the 5' RACE reads with MiXCR, one row per CDR3 protein. The profile shows 700,000 to 950,000 distinct CDR3 sequences, roughly 43% of them singletons. Material: blood. The receptors shown here come from a woman aged 60-70 years in good health.

As concerns this clonotype: Relative to the germline gene, one junction end is altered; a read error may explain this. The chain couples TRBV10-1 to TRBJ2-3; 14 nucleotides line up with TRBD2. The CDR3 totals 16 residues. Germline V lookup: CDR1 WNHNN, CDR2 SYGVQD (reference sequence). DNA of the CDR3: TGCGCCGGCAGACCTGGGACTAGCGGGGGTGCCGATACGCAGTATTTT. Translating gives CAGRPGTSGGADTQYF.

V is TRBV10-3 and J is TRBJ1-1, with 11 bases fitting TRBD1. V was clipped by 2 bases and J by 4 bases; unmatched bases: 3. The germline V gene has CDR1 ENHRY and CDR2 SYGVKD. The CDR3 covers 15 residues. CDR3 protein: CAISEGTGGPTEAFF. The CDR3 DNA reads TGTGCCATCAGTGAGGGGACAGGGGGGCCCACTGAAGCTTTCTTT.

This clonotype was observed at least ten times. The chain is built from TRBV20-1 and TRBJ2-5; possible D gene TRBD2, 6 bases. V lost 6 bases and J lost 4, with 15 bases in between. The CDR3 is 13 residues long. The germline V gene encodes CDR1 DFQATT and CDR2 SNEGSKA (reference sequence). CDR3 DNA: TGCAGTGCCCAATCTAGCGCCCCAGAGACCCAGTACTTC. Amino acid sequence: CSAQSSAPETQYF.

The chain couples TRBV7-8 to TRBJ1-1; D call uncertain. Deletions cut 2 bases from V and 1 base from J, with 11 bases between. The CDR3 extends over 15 amino acids. Germline-derived CDR1 and CDR2 are SGHVS and FQNEAQ. The CDR3 bases are TGTGCCAGCAGCTTAACGACACTGCCGAACACTGAAGCTTTCTTT. Protein: CASSLTTLPNTEAFF.

The chain couples TRBV6-1 to TRBJ1-1; possibly TRBD1 for D (6 bases). In germline, CDR1 is MNHNS, CDR2 SASEGT. V lost 3 bases to trimming and J lost 1 base, with 12 bases between them. The CDR3 is 15 residues long. CDR3 bases: TGTGCCAGCAGTGACCAGGCAGGGGCGAACACTGAAGCTTTCTTT. Encoded protein: CASSDQAGANTEAFF.

The J gene is TRBJ2-1, the V gene TRBV9, with D maybe TRBD2 (6 bases). CDR3 length: 16 amino acids. Trimming took 3 bases from V and 3 from J, leaving 16 bases between them. Germline V gives CDR1 SGDLS, CDR2 YYNGEE. The CDR3 nucleotides are TGTGCCAGCAGCGAAGGGCCGGAGGGTGGCTACAATGAGCAGTTCTTC. Translation: CASSEGPEGGYNEQFF.

This clonotype was seen ten or more times. The chain couples TRBV6-6 to TRBJ2-3; a possible D gene is TRBD1 (5 bases). The CDR3 consists of 14 residues. Germline V lookup: CDR1 MNHNY, CDR2 SVGAGI (reference sequence). Trimming pared 4 bases from V and 2 bases from J, leaving 10 bases between. CDR3 nucleotide sequence: TGTGCCAGCAGTTTCGTGGGGCCCACAGATACGCAGTATTTT. It specifies CASSFVGPTDTQYF.

The chain links TRBV4-1 to TRBJ2-3, with D unclear. Trimming cost V 0 bases and J 4 bases, with 11 bases left between them. This CDR3 contains 15 residues. Per the germline V gene, CDR1 is MGHRA and CDR2 is YSYEKL. CDR3 sequence (DNA): TGCGCCAGCAGCCAAGATCAGGTCCGTCCAGATACGCAGTATTTT. This codes for CASSQDQVRPDTQYF.

Details on this clonotype: This may be a read error, as it is one base from a much larger clone. The J gene is TRBJ2-1, the V gene TRBV20-1; 8 nucleotides line up with TRBD2. Germline loops: CDR1 DFQATT, CDR2 SNEGSKA (reference sequence). V trimming: 5 bases; J trimming: 13 bases; junction bases outside the gene matches: 7. The CDR3 has 11 residues. Here the CDR3 DNA reads TGCAGTGCTCGAGCGGGAGAGACCCAGTTCTTC. Translated, it gives CSARAGETQFF.

The gene calls are TRBV25-1 and TRBJ2-3; TRBD2 matches at 9 bases. The CDR3 contains 16 residues. V lost 6 bases and J lost 3; bases outside the gene matches: 10. The V gene's germline CDR1 is MGHDK and CDR2 SYGVNS. The chain's CDR3 is CASRAGGGLATDTQYF. The DNA of the CDR3 is TGTGCCAGCAGGGCTGGGGGGGGACTAGCAACAGATACGCAGTATTTT.

This clonotype was observed a few times. The chain combines TRBV29-1 with TRBJ1-2; D is undetermined. Germline assignment: CDR1 SQVTM and CDR2 ANQGSEA. CDR3 length equals 14 residues. Trimming took off 6 bases at V and 5 bases at J, with 19 bases between the two ends. Written as DNA, the CDR3 is TGCAGCGTACGGAACCGCGGCTTTGAATATGGCTACACCTTC. This sequence encodes CSVRNRGFEYGYTF. The full variable domain, its missing parts supplied by reference TRBV29-1 and TRBJ1-2, is SAVISQKPSRDICQRGTSLTIQCQVDSQVTMMFWYRQQPGQSLTLIATANQGSEATYESGFVIDKFPISRPNLTFSTLTVSNMSPEDSSIYLCSVRNRGFEYGYTFGSGTRLTVV.

This rearrangement joins TRBV7-2 to TRBJ2-1; 12 bases line up with TRBD2. The CDR3 loop spans 15 amino acids. Germline V gives CDR1 SGHTA, CDR2 FQGNSA. With 6 bases clipped from V and 12 bases from J, the junction kept 12 bases outside the gene matches. CDR3 nucleotide sequence: TGTGCCAGCAGAAATACTAGCGGGGGGTCCCTAGTGCAGTTCTTC. It translates to CASRNTSGGSLVQFF.

In this sample, this clonotype turned up a few times. The rearrangement joins TRBV6-1 to TRBJ2-6, with D perhaps matching TRBD1 (5 bases). V dropped 1 base and J dropped 0 bases, with 13 bases sitting between them. CDR3 length equals 18 residues. In germline, CDR1 is MNHNS, CDR2 SASEGT. CDR3 coding DNA: TGTGCCAGCAGTGAAGATCTAGGGGCTCCCTCTGGGGCCAACGTCCTGACTTTC. Its translation is CASSEDLGAPSGANVLTF.

The V call is TRBV10-3, the J call TRBJ2-7, with D maybe TRBD2 (6 bases). The germline V gene has CDR1 ENHRY and CDR2 SYGVKD. V lost 2 bases to trimming and J lost 7 bases, with 15 bases between them. The CDR3 has 14 amino acids. CDR3 loop: CAISEAARAGEQYF. The DNA of the CDR3 is TGTGCCATCAGTGAGGCCGCTAGGGCGGGGGAGCAGTACTTC.

This clonotype was observed a few times. This chain connects TRBV3-1 to TRBJ2-1, with 9 positions matching TRBD2. Germline loops: CDR1 LGHDT, CDR2 YNNKEL (reference sequence). Unmatched junction bases numbered 17, after V lost 3 bases and J lost 8 bases. The CDR3 covers 18 residues. The CDR3 loop reads CASSQVGAGSGRVDEQFF. The CDR3 nucleotides read TGTGCCAGCAGCCAGGTGGGGGCTGGTAGCGGGAGAGTGGATGAGCAGTTCTTC.

The genes are TRBV3-1 and TRBJ1-1; 10 nucleotides match TRBD1. CDR3 size: 15 residues. Trimming took 3 bases from V and 6 from J; bases not matched to a gene: 7. Germline V gene lookup returns CDR1 LGHDT and CDR2 YNNKEL (reference sequence). CDR3 sequence: CASSQPGQGRAEAFF. In DNA, the CDR3 is TGTGCCAGCAGCCAGCCGGGACAGGGGAGAGCTGAAGCTTTCTTT. Full variable domain (outside the CDR3, taken from reference TRBV3-1 and TRBJ1-1): DTAVSQTPKYLVTQMGNDKSIKCEQNLGHDTMYWYKQDSKKFLKIMFSYNNKELIINETVPNRFSPKSPDKAHLNLHINSLELGDSAVYFCASSQPGQGRAEAFFGQGTRLTVV.

J is TRBJ1-2 and V is TRBV7-2, with D tentatively TRBD1 (6 bases). This CDR3 comprises 15 residues. CDR1 SGHTA and CDR2 FQGNSA come from the germline V gene. Trimming took off 1 base at V and 3 bases at J, with 12 bases between the two ends. The CDR3 is CASSLDYREHYGYTF. CDR3 bases: TGTGCCAGCAGCTTAGACTACAGGGAGCACTATGGCTACACCTTC. The full variable domain, with the rest looked up from reference TRBV7-2 and TRBJ1-2, is GAGVSQSPSNKVTEKGKDVELRCDPISGHTALYWYRQSLGQGLEFLIYFQGNSAPDKSGLPSDRFSAERTGGSVSTLTIQRTQQEDSAVYLCASSLDYREHYGYTFGSGTRLTVV.

This clonotype was seen more than once but under ten times. The chain recombines TRBV7-2 with TRBJ2-3, with a tentative D call TRBD1 (5 bases). Germline lookup yields CDR1 SGHTA and CDR2 FQGNSA. The CDR3 totals 15 residues. Trimming shortened V by 1 base and J by 0 bases, and 8 bases separated the two germline ends. CDR3 sequence reads: CASSLEGWSTDTQYF. In DNA form, the CDR3 reads TGTGCCAGCAGCTTAGAGGGGTGGAGCACAGATACGCAGTATTTT.

Points on this clonotype: A much larger clonotype is one base distant, so this may be a read error. The chain has TRBV5-5 and TRBJ2-5; perhaps D is TRBD1 or TRBD2 (5 bases each). The CDR3 is made up of 13 amino acids. V lost 3 bases and J lost 11, with 17 bases in between. Germline V gene data show CDR1 as SGHKS and CDR2 as YYEKEE (reference sequence). The CDR3 bases are TGTGCCAGCAGCTGGGGGATCAACAATGAGCAGTACTTC. Translated, it gives CASSWGINNEQYF.

CDR3 residues: CASSQSGVNTEAFF. In DNA, the CDR3 is TGTGCCAGCAGCCAATCTGGGGTGAACACTGAAGCTTTCTTT. The chain is built from TRBV3-1 and TRBJ1-1, with unresolved D. This CDR3 spans 14 amino acids. Germline-derived CDR1 and CDR2 are LGHDT and YNNKEL (reference sequence). Trimming took off 2 bases at V and 0 bases at J, with 7 bases between the two ends.

This clonotype was observed at least ten times. This chain joins TRBV12-3 or TRBV12-4 and TRBJ1-5, with D hard to call. V was clipped by 2 bases and J by 5 bases, with 4 bases between them. CDR3 length equals 12 residues. CDR3 sequence: CASSLMHQPQHF. The CDR3 DNA is TGTGCCAGCAGTTTAATGCATCAGCCCCAGCATTTT.

A single count supports this clonotype. V is TRBV5-1 and J is TRBJ2-7; tentatively, D is TRBD1 (5 bases). The V end was cut by 3 bases, the J end by 10 bases, with 17 bases between. This CDR3 spans 13 amino acids. Germline CDR1 reads SGHRS; CDR2 reads YFSETQ. The CDR3 DNA is TGCGCCAGCAGCTGGGGCCCCCTGGGTGAACAGTACTTC. Amino acids: CASSWGPLGEQYF.

In the case of this clonotype: This may be a read error, as it is one base from a much larger clone. This chain links TRBV3-1 with TRBJ2-5; D ambiguous. Germline-derived CDR1 and CDR2 are LGHDT and YNNKEL (reference sequence). There are 11 residues in the CDR3. The CDR3: CASSHQGTQYF. As DNA, the CDR3 is TGTGCCAGCAGCCACCAAGGGACCCAGTACTTC.

This clonotype was picked up a small number of times. This chain uses TRBV11-2 with TRBJ2-4, with 7 bases identical to TRBD1. J lost 1 base, V lost 6 bases, and 6 bases had no gene match. The germline gives CDR1 SGHAT, CDR2 FQNNGV. The CDR3 spans 15 residues. CDR3 in amino acids: CASSAGGMAKNIQYF. CDR3 nucleotides: TGTGCCAGCAGTGCAGGGGGTATGGCCAAAAACATTCAGTACTTC.

The rearrangement links TRBV7-9 to TRBJ2-7; 10 positions match TRBD1. Germline lookup yields CDR1 SEHNR and CDR2 FQNEAQ (reference sequence). The CDR3 sequence is 17 residues long. With 6 bases clipped from V and 3 bases from J, the junction kept 14 bases outside the gene matches. CDR3 nucleotides: TGTGCCAGCAGTCGGGACAGGGGCCGGTCGTCTGGCTACGAGCAGTACTTC. This codes for CASSRDRGRSSGYEQYF.

This clonotype was detected many times. CDR3 region: CASRLAGVNEQFF. In DNA, the CDR3 is TGTGCCAGCAGGCTAGCGGGAGTCAATGAGCAGTTCTTC. The chain links TRBV3-1 to TRBJ2-1; 10 bases line up with TRBD2. This CDR3 spans 13 amino acids. V lost 6 bases to trimming and J lost 6 bases; unmatched junction nucleotides: 2. Germline CDR1 LGHDT, CDR2 YNNKEL (reference sequence).

In its sample, this clonotype was seen a few times. The gene calls are TRBV13 and TRBJ1-1; D unresolved. Between the trimmed V and J ends, which lost 8 bases and 1 base, there was a span of 11 bases. The CDR3 length is 13 residues. Germline V gene lookup returns CDR1 PRHDT and CDR2 FYEKMQ (reference sequence). The CDR3 DNA reads as TGTGCCAGCGCCAAACGGGGGAACACTGAAGCTTTCTTT. Translation gives CASAKRGNTEAFF.

The V gene is TRBV7-2, the J gene TRBJ2-3, with 8 nucleotides matching TRBD2. The CDR3 is 17 residues long. Losses at the gene ends were 4 bases for V and 4 bases for J; bases not matched to a gene: 13. Germline assignment: CDR1 SGHTA and CDR2 FQGNSA. The CDR3 region is CASSSGGAGALSDTQYF. The CDR3 DNA reads as TGTGCCAGCAGCTCGGGGGGGGCGGGGGCACTGTCAGATACGCAGTATTTT.

This clonotype was observed a few times. This chain links TRBV9 with TRBJ2-3; 10 bases are a match to TRBD2. The J segment lost 1 base and the V segment lost 1 base, leaving 6 bases of the junction unmatched. The CDR3 extends over 17 amino acids. Germline V gene sequence: CDR1 SGDLS, CDR2 YYNGEE. For the CDR3, the DNA is TGTGCCAGCAGCGTAACTAGCGGGGCTTCTGGCACAGATACGCAGTATTTT. This sequence encodes CASSVTSGASGTDTQYF.

This clonotype was recorded a few times. The V call is TRBV6-2 or TRBV6-3, the J call TRBJ2-7; 10 positions agree with TRBD2. The CDR3 has 15 amino acids. The germline V gene has CDR1 MNHEY and CDR2 SVGEGT. The ends lost 5 bases at V and 0 bases at J; junction bases unmatched: 4. The DNA of the CDR3 is TGTGCCAGCAGTCCTCTAGCGGGGGTCTCCTACGAGCAGTACTTC. Residues: CASSPLAGVSYEQYF.